A single T cell receptor beta chain is shown here with its context. What it binds is not known. A read error may account for a junction end that differs from germline. This sample is part of a study of CD8+CD57+ T cells in acquired aplastic anemia. Background on the study: An average of roughly 2.9 ug of DNA was obtained from sorted CD4+ and CD8+ cells. Study findings and constraints: Overlapping CD8+ CDR3 repertoires of patients and controls contained approximately 29 shared sequences.

Patients sequenced had flow cytometry evidence of CD8+CD57+ cell expansion. Everyone among the patients had severe acquired aplastic anemia. Each patient gave a blood sample that was collected before any therapy had been received. CDR3 and TCR beta VDJ profiling relied on genomic DNA as the template. TCRdb called the reads again in MiXCR, with one record for every CDR3 protein. In the table there are fewer than 200,000 distinct CDR3 sequences, under 55% of which are singletons. The CDR3 runs to 13 residues. Germline V gene lookup returns CDR1 PRHDT and CDR2 FYEKMQ (reference sequence). The sequence was collected from a human donor with aplastic anemia. Sequences were obtained from sorted CD4+, CD8+, or CD8+CD57+ T cells (not recorded which) from PBMCs. This sequence joins TRBV13 and TRBJ1-2; TRBD1 matches at 8 bases. The CDR3 DNA is TGTGCCAGCAGCTTTCGGCAGGGGGCCCTCCCATACTTC. Residues: CASSFRQGALPYF.